This TCR beta chain was identified during a study of OX40 agonist ivuxolimab in advanced cancers. Study-level information: Patients received intravenous ivuxolimab every 2 weeks at 0.01 to 10 mg/kg.

This clone appeared a single time. Systemic immunosuppression or autoimmune disease history was grounds to exclude patients. Measured with immunoSEQ multiplex PCR; TCRdb has only the in-frame clones, and not every one. The data hold around 79,000 clones, with more than 85% observed a single time. Germline-derived CDR1 and CDR2 are SGHTA and FQGNSA. Losses at the gene ends were 5 bases for V and 4 bases for J; bases not matched to a gene: 2. This CDR3 is built from 14 residues. This receptor was taken from an adult with an advanced solid tumor such as melanoma, head and neck, liver or kidney cancer. The starting material was CD4+ or CD8+ T cells sorted from blood, obtained in a trial of the OX40 agonist ivuxolimab. The rearrangement links TRBV7-2 to TRBJ2-1; TRBD2 aligns across 10 bases. The CDR3 region is CASSASGSYNEQFF. Written as DNA, the CDR3 is TGTGCCAGCAGCGCTAGCGGGAGTTACAATGAGCAGTTCTTC.